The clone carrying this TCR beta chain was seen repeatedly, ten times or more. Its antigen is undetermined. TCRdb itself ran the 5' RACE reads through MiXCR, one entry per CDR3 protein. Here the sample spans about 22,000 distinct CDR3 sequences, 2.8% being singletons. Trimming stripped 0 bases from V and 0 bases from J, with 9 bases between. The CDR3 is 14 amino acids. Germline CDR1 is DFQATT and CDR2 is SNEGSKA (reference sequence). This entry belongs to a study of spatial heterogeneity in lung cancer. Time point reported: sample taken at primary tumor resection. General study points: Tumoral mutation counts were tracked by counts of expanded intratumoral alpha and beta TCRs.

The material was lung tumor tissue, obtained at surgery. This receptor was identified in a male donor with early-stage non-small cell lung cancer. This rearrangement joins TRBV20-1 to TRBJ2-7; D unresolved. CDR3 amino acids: CSAREYIDSYEQYF. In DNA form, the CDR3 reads TGCAGTGCTAGAGAATACATTGACTCCTACGAGCAGTACTTC.